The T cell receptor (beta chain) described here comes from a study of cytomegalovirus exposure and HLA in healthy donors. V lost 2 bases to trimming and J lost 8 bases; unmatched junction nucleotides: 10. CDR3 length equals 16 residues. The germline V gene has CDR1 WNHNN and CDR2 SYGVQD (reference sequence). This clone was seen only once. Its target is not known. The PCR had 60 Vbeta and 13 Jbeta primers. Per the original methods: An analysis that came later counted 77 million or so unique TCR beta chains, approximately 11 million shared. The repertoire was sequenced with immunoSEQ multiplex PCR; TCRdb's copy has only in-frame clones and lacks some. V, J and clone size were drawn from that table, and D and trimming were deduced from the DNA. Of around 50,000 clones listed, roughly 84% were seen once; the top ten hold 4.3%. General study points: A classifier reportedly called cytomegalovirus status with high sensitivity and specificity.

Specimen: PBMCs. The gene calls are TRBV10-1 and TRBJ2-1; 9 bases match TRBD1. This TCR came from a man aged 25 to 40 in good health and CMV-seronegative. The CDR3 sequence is CASSEGTGYRGDEQFF. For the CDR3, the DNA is TGCGCCAGCAGTGAGGGGACAGGGTATCGTGGCGATGAGCAGTTCTTC.